The 13 T cell receptor beta chains in this list originate from one sample, sequenced in a study of blood T cell repertoires in COVID-19. Measured with immunoSEQ multiplex PCR; TCRdb has only the in-frame clones, and not every one. The sample contains approximately 250,000 clones, roughly 88% of which appear only once. The sample comprised peripheral blood. These receptors were taken from a young man who had recovered from COVID-19.

The chain has TRBV23-1 and TRBJ1-5, with no clear D. TRBV23-1 is an open reading frame, and its role is uncertain. V lost 4 bases, J lost 2 bases, and 12 bases lay in between. This CDR3 has 15 amino acids. CDR3 in DNA: TGCGCCAGCAGTCGAAGGCCCGGGGGCAATCAGCCCCAGCATTTT. This encodes CASSRRPGGNQPQHF.

This chain connects TRBV5-1 to TRBJ2-3; TRBD2 agrees at 8 bases. The CDR3 runs 15 residues. Germline CDR1 SGHRS, CDR2 YFSETQ. V shed 5 bases and J 0 bases; nucleotides not matched to a gene: 5. CDR3 in amino acids: CASRSGGSSTDTQYF. CDR3 DNA: TGCGCCAGCAGGAGCGGGGGTTCTAGCACAGATACGCAGTATTTT.

The CDR3 reads CASSPLGGRETQYF. As DNA, the CDR3 is TGTGCCAGCAGCCCGTTAGGGGGCAGAGAGACCCAGTACTTC. This chain links TRBV5-5 with TRBJ2-5; 7 nucleotides agree with TRBD1. V lost 4 bases to trimming and J lost 4 bases; unmatched junction nucleotides: 7. CDR3 length: 14 residues. The germline V gene has CDR1 SGHKS and CDR2 YYEKEE (reference sequence).

This clone was seen a handful of times. The chain is built from TRBV19 and TRBJ1-1; D unresolved. Germline V gives CDR1 LNHDA, CDR2 SQIVND (reference sequence). Trimming shortened V by 7 bases and J by 0 bases, and 9 bases separated the two germline ends. The CDR3 sequence is 13 residues long. The CDR3 nucleotides are TGTGCCAGTACGGTGAGGCTGAACACTGAAGCTTTCTTT. Its translation: CASTVRLNTEAFF.

The chain uses TRBV5-1 and TRBJ2-7; the match to TRBD1 covers 8 bases. The CDR3 totals 19 residues. V trimming: 0 bases; J trimming: 0 bases; junction bases outside the gene matches: 14. Germline CDR1 is SGHRS and CDR2 is YFSETQ. CDR3 bases: TGCGCCAGCAGCTTGGGGACAGGGTCCATTTCCCACAACTCCTACGAGCAGTACTTC. Encoded protein: CASSLGTGSISHNSYEQYF.

The count of this clone is one. The rearrangement uses TRBV6-5 and TRBJ2-3; D perhaps matches TRBD2 (5 bases). Germline CDR1 MNHEY, CDR2 SVGAGI. V was cut by 0 bases and J by 0 bases, with 10 bases left in between. There are 16 residues in the CDR3. For the CDR3, the DNA is TGTGCCAGCAGTTACTCGGGCAGCGGTAGCACAGATACGCAGTATTTT. This codes for CASSYSGSGSTDTQYF.

V and J are TRBV11-2 and TRBJ2-1; 8 bases match TRBD2. Trimming at V came to 0 bases and at J to 5 bases, leaving 3 bases not matched to a gene. The CDR3 consists of 15 residues. The V gene's germline CDR1 is SGHAT and CDR2 FQNNGV. The CDR3, as DNA: TGTGCCAGCAGCTTAGACGTAGCGGGACACAATGAGCAGTTCTTC. This gives the protein CASSLDVAGHNEQFF.

This clone showed up just once. The V gene is TRBV7-9, the J gene TRBJ1-2; D perhaps matches TRBD1 (5 bases). The V gene lost 4 bases and the J gene lost 3 bases, with 9 bases spanning the gap. Germline V lookup: CDR1 SEHNR, CDR2 FQNEAQ (reference sequence). The CDR3 contains 13 residues. CDR3 protein: CASSYTGYYGYTF. The CDR3 region has the DNA TGTGCCAGCAGCTACACAGGCTACTATGGCTACACCTTC.

The rearrangement joins TRBV4-1 to TRBJ2-2; possible D gene TRBD1, 5 bases. The CDR3 is 16 amino acids. V shed 0 bases and J shed 5 bases, with 13 bases lying between them. The V gene's germline CDR1 is MGHRA and CDR2 YSYEKL. CDR3 DNA sequence: TGCGCCAGCAGCCAAGAGTGGGGCAGGAATACCGGGGAGCTGTTTTTT. This codes for CASSQEWGRNTGELFF.

The V gene is TRBV25-1, the J gene TRBJ1-2; D perhaps matches TRBD1 (5 bases). The CDR3 sequence is 15 residues long. CDR1 and CDR2 (germline): MGHDK, SYGVNS. V was trimmed by 2 bases and J by 7 bases, leaving 17 bases between them. The CDR3 sequence: CASSEDGTDPSGYTF. The CDR3 DNA follows: TGTGCCAGCAGTGAAGACGGGACTGATCCGAGTGGCTACACCTTC.

The chain employs TRBV20-1 and TRBJ1-1, with D perhaps matching TRBD1 (5 bases). This CDR3 region has 14 residues. With 3 bases removed from V and 5 bases from J, the gap between germline ends came to 16 bases. Germline CDR1 and CDR2: DFQATT and SNEGSKA (reference sequence). The CDR3 DNA follows: TGCAGTGCTAGTGACAGCGCGCCGGGAACTGAAGCTTTCTTT. It yields the protein CSASDSAPGTEAFF.

The chain is built from TRBV15 and TRBJ1-4; D may be TRBD1 (5 bases). The length of the CDR3 is 15 residues. Germline CDR1 LNHNV, CDR2 YYDKDF (reference sequence). V was cut by 1 base and J by 7 bases, with 13 bases left in between. The CDR3 loop is CATSRGGQGGEKLFF. The CDR3 nucleotides are TGTGCCACCAGCAGAGGCGGTCAGGGAGGTGAAAAACTGTTTTTT. Based on the CDR3 plus reference TRBV15 and TRBJ1-4, the full variable domain is DAMVIQNPRYQVTQFGKPVTLSCSQTLNHNVMYWYQQKSSQAPKLLFHYYDKDFNNEADTPDNFQSRRPNTSFCFLDIRSPGLGDTAMYLCATSRGGQGGEKLFFGSGTQLSVL.

The J gene is TRBJ1-2, the V gene TRBV5-1; D is perhaps TRBD1 (6 bases). Deletions cut 0 bases from V and 8 bases from J, with 11 bases between. Germline V gives CDR1 SGHRS, CDR2 YFSETQ. CDR3 size: 13 residues. CDR3 nucleotides: TGCGCCAGCAGCTTGGACAGGGAGATCGGCTACACCTTC. It specifies CASSLDREIGYTF. Variable domain in full (rest from reference TRBV5-1 and TRBJ1-2): KAGVTQTPRYLIKTRGQQVTLSCSPISGHRSVSWYQQTPGQGLQFLFEYFSETQRNKGNFPGRFSGRQFSNSRSEMNVSTLELGDSALYLCASSLDREIGYTFGSGTRLTVV.